One T cell receptor beta chain is described in this entry. There is no known antigen for this receptor. Base-call qualities are not available, and no considerably larger clone is one nucleotide away. Donors were around 37 systemically healthy Caucasian individuals from Russia aged 6 to 90 years. Each donor gave 8 to 10 milliliters of peripheral blood, collected into EDTA-treated Vacutainer tubes. PBMCs were isolated by Ficoll-Paque density-gradient centrifugation, with at least 6.5 million obtained per sample. Total RNA was extracted from PBMCs with Trizol reagent, with at least 6 micrograms obtained per sample. For every donor, an aliquot of PBMCs went through flow cytometry to measure the percentages of naive CD45RAhigh/CD27high T cells. The protocol used for the library was 5' RACE. Sequencing was carried out with an Illumina HiSeq 2500. A second roughly 6 to 12 cycle PCR used a sample-barcoded 5' primer and a J-beta primer mix. A template-switch 5' adaptor carrying 12 random nucleotides introduced a unique molecular identifier onto each TCR beta cDNA molecule. Each sample yielded at least 2.5 million CDR3-containing paired-end reads. First-strand cDNA was synthesized from all RNA with the Mint cDNA synthesis kit, primed by a TRBC-specific oligonucleotide. Following uracil-DNA glycosylase treatment, a first 18-cycle PCR with universal primers M1SS and BC2_uni_R was performed on all cDNA. The published analysis was carried out like this. Normalization of each sample was performed by random selection of 1 million high-quality reads, each carrying a distinct molecular identifier. Reads sharing molecular identifiers were discarded rather than binned into consensus sequences. MiTCR, run with a Q25 quality threshold and the strictest error-elimination algorithm, handled CDR3 identification, clonotype clustering and error correction. A nonparametric unseen species model using Euler transformation provided a lower-bound estimate of total TCR beta diversity. TCRdb applied fastp at Q25 and MiXCR to the public reads, then kept only in-frame beta chains. Each entry is one CDR3 protein sequence, shown with its most common DNA and genes. The authors' filters were not applied to this entry. The sample table holds approximately 780,000 distinct CDR3 sequences, of which around 24% were seen once. About 2.9% of the sample belongs to the ten largest clones.

This entry comes from a study of blood T cells in healthy people across ages (dated by TCRdb to between 2015 and 2016). Context from the whole study: In model experiments, template switching captured roughly one uniquely barcoded TCR beta cDNA molecule for every two T cells. To track age-related changes in TCR beta repertoire diversity, the study relied on deep sequencing normalized with unique cDNA molecular identifiers. The donors were divided into four age groups: young (average approximately 15 years), middle-aged (around 37), aged (about 61) and long-lived (about 84). For two donors (one aged 18 to 29 and one aged 80 or older), the study analyzed two additional independent replicas of 1 million unique cDNA reads from the same blood draw. The research as a whole found: The long-lived group showed more naive CD4+ T cells, fewer expanded clones and increased TCR diversity than the aged group, suggesting age selection. Observed TCR beta diversity per million T cells fell roughly linearly with age, and a significant reduction was already apparent by age roughly 41. There was a strong correlation between observed TCR beta diversity and the percentage of naive T cells measured by flow cytometry. The CMV infection status of donors was not known, potentially confounding age-related changes in expanded clonotypes. Estimates of total diversity from one million sequenced T cells were regarded as lower bounds and underestimates. Conclusive comparison of naive and antigen-experienced compartments was prevented by the profiling of bulk unsorted PBMCs.

This sample also belongs to another study, concerning T cells of mothers and their children. The second investigation adds: Donors were nine systemically healthy Caucasian individuals: three mothers and their six children. cDNA synthesis used all of the extracted RNA, with approximately 1.6 ug of RNA in each 15 ul reaction. Sample barcodes and 2-4 random nucleotides were added via the M1S primer in the second PCR. Over 10 million TCR beta CDR3 reads came from each mother, compared with some 3 million reads from each child. In both related and unrelated pairs, thymic selection shapes the output of TCR recombination in a similar way, with inherited differences having only a minor effect. Normalized repertoire overlap was always slightly but never significantly higher in related than unrelated mother-child pairs. With a sensitivity of roughly 93 clones per million clonotypes, no persistent microchimeric T cell clones were detected. In the study, deep NGS was used to compare the TCR beta repertoires of mothers and children, and features distinguishing related mother-child pairs from unrelated individuals were sought. Mothers averaged around 43 +/- 4 years of age and children averaged around 10 +/- 4 years. After adapters were ligated using NEBNext reagents, the libraries underwent 100+100 nt paired-end sequencing on an Illumina HiSeq 2000. To prevent cross-contamination, the mother and child libraries were prepared one month apart and sequenced in separate runs. For each donor, between about 500,000 and 2,200,000 distinct TCR beta clonotypes were identified. Naive TCR beta clonotypes were estimated from low-frequency clonotypes matched to each donor's FACS-determined naive share, without sorting.

The origin of this receptor is a boy aged 10-17 years in good health. The sequencing sample was made of blood.

The DNA is TGTGCCAGCAGTCTGAGGGCGACACTCCCCTACGAGCGGTACTTC. It is translated as CASSLRATLPYERYF. Recombination connected TRBV12-3 or TRBV12-4 to TRBJ2-5; the D gene is possibly TRBD2, with 5 bases matching. V and J lose 5 bases and 13 bases, and a span of 26 bases separates them. The CDR3 runs 15 amino acids, cysteine and phenylalanine included. Only the CDR3 portion is preserved as DNA: 45 bases, with reading frame beginning at the first base.